Given below is one T cell receptor beta chain in context. As yet, its antigen is unknown. The entry originates in a study of beta chain features in type 1 diabetes. The isolated RNA, all of it, was reverse transcribed, so expressed TCRB transcripts were what got sequenced. The protocol was immunoSEQ multiplex PCR, while the TCRdb copy is restricted to in-frame clones and leaves out a portion. The sample has hundreds of thousands of clones; roughly 13% are singletons. Notes on the study in general: People with Type 1 diabetes carried modestly yet significantly shorter TCRB CDR3s in all four CD4+ subsets.

The CDR3 sequence is 15 residues long. Germline assignment: CDR1 MDHEN and CDR2 SYDVKM. Trimming took 5 bases from V and 2 from J; bases not matched to a gene: 9. The chain has TRBV28 and TRBJ2-7, with 7 bases that match TRBD2. The sequenced sample was naive CD4+ T cells from blood. This receptor was identified in a man aged 18 to 30 with type 1 diabetes. CDR3 sequence reads: CASSTGGVGPYEQYF. For the CDR3, the DNA is TGTGCCAGCAGTACGGGGGGAGTTGGTCCCTACGAGCAGTACTTC.